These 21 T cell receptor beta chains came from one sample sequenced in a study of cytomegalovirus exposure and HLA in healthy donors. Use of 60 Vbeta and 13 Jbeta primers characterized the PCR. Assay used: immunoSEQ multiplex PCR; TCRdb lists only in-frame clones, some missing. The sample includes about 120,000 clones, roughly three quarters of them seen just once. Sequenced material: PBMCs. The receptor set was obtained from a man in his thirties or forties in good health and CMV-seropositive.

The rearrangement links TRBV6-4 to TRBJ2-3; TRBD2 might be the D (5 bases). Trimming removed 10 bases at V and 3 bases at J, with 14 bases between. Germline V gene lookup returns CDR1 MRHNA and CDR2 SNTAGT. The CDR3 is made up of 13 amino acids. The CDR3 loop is CATARTETDTQYF. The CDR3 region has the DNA TGTGCCACCGCTAGGACTGAGACAGATACGCAGTATTTT.

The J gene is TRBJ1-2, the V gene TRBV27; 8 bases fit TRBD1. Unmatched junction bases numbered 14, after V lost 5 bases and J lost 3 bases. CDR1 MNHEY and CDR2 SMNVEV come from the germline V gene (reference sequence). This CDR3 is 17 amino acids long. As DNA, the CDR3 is TGTGCCAGCAGTCCGCAATACTGGACAGGGCTCGACTATGGCTACACCTTC. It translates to CASSPQYWTGLDYGYTF.

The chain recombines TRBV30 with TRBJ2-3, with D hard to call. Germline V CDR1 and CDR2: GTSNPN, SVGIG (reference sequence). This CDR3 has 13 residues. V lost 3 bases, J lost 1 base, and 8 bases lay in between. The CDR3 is CAWREGGTDTQYF. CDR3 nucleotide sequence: TGTGCCTGGAGGGAAGGAGGCACAGATACGCAGTATTTT.

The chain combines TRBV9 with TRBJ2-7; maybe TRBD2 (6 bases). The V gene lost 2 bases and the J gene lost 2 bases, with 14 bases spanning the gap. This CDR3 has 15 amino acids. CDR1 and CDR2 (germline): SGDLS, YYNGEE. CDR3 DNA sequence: TGTGCCAGCAGCGTTAGCCCGGACTACACCTACGAGCAGTACTTC. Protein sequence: CASSVSPDYTYEQYF.

This CDR3 is CASSLRGLWDTEAFF. DNA of the CDR3: TGTGCCAGCTCACTAAGGGGGCTCTGGGACACTGAAGCTTTCTTT. J is TRBJ1-1 and V is TRBV18, with 7 bases aligning to TRBD1. The ends lost 4 bases at V and 3 bases at J; junction bases unmatched: 8. The CDR3 is made up of 15 amino acids. Germline CDR1 and CDR2: KGHSH and LQKENI.

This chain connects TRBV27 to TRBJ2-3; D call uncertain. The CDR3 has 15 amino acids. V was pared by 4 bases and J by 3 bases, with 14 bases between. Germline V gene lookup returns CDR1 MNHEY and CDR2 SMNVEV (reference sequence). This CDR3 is CASSSQYLVTDTQYF. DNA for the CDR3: TGTGCCAGCAGTTCTCAGTACCTAGTAACAGATACGCAGTATTTT.

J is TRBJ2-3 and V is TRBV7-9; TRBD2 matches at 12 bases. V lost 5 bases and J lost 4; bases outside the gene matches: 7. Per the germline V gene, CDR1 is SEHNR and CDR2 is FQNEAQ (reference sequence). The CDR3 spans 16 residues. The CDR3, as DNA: TGTGCCAGCAGCGCGACTAGCGGGAGTGTCGCAGATACGCAGTATTTT. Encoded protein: CASSATSGSVADTQYF.

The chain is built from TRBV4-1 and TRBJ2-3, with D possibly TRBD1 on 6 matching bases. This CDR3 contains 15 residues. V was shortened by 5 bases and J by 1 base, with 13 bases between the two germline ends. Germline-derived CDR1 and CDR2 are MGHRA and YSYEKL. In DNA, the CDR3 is TGCGCCAGCAGCTCGCCGGGACAAGGCACAGATACGCAGTATTTT. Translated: CASSSPGQGTDTQYF.

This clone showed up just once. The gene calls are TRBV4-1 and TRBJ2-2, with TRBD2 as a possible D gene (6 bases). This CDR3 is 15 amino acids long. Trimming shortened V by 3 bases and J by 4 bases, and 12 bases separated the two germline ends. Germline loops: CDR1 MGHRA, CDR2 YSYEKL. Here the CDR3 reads CASSQGLHSTGELFF. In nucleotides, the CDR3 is TGCGCCAGCAGCCAGGGACTTCACAGCACCGGGGAGCTGTTTTTT.

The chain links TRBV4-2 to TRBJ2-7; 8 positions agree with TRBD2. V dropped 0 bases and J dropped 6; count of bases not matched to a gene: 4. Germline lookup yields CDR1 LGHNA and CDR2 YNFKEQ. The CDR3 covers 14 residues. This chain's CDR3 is CASSQDAGGLEQYF. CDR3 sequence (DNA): TGTGCCAGCAGCCAAGATGCGGGGGGACTCGAGCAGTACTTC.

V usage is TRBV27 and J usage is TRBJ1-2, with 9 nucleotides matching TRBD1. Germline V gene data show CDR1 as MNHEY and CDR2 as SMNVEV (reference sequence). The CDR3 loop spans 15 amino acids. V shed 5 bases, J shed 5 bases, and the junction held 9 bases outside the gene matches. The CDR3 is CASSTSGQGVYGYTF. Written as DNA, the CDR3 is TGTGCCAGCAGTACCTCGGGACAGGGAGTTTATGGCTACACCTTC.

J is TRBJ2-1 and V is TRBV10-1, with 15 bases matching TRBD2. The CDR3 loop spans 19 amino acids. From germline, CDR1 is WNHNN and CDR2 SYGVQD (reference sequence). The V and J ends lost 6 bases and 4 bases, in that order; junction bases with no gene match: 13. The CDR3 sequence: CASRKGLAGGPDGYNEQFF. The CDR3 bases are TGCGCCAGCAGGAAAGGACTAGCGGGAGGGCCTGATGGTTACAATGAGCAGTTCTTC.

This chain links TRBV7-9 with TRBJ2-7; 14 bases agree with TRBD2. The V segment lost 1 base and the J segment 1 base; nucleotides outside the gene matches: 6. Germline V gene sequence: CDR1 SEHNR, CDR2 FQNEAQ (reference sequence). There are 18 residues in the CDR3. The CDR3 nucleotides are TGTGCCAGCAGCTTAGAAGGACTAGCGGGAGGACGATCCTACGAGCAGTACTTC. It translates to CASSLEGLAGGRSYEQYF.

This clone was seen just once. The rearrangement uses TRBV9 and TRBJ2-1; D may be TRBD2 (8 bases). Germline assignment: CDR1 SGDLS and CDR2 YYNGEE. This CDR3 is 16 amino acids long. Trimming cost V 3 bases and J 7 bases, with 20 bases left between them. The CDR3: CASSASGGGRGNEQFF. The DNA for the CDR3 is TGTGCCAGCAGCGCCTCGGGGGGGGGCAGGGGGAATGAGCAGTTCTTC.

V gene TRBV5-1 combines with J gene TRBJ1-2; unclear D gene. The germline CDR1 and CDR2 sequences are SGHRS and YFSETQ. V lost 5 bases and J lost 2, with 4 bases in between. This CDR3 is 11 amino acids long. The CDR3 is CASRQNYGYTF. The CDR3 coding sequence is TGCGCCAGCAGGCAGAACTATGGCTACACCTTC.

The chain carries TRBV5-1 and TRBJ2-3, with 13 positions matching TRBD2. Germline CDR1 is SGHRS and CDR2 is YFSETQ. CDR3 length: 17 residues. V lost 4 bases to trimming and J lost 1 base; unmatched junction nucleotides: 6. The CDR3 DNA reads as TGCGCCAGCAGCATACGGACTAGCGGGAGAGGCACAGATACGCAGTATTTT. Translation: CASSIRTSGRGTDTQYF.

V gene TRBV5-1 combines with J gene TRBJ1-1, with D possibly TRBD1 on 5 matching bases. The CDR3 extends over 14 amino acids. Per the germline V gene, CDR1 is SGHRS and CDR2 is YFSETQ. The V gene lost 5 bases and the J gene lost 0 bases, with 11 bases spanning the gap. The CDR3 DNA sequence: TGCGCCAGCAGGGGGGGAACGATGAACACTGAAGCTTTCTTT. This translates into CASRGGTMNTEAFF.

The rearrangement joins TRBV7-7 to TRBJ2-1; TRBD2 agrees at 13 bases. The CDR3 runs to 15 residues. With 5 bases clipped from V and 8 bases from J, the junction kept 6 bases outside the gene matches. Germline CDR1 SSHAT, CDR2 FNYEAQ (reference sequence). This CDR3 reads CASSPRTSGSYEQFF. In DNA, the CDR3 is TGTGCCAGCAGCCCCCGGACTAGCGGGAGCTATGAGCAGTTCTTC.

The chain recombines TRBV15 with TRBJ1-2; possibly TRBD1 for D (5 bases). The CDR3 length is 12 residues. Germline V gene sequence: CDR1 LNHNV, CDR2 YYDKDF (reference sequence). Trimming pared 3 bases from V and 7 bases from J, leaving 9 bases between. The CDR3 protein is CATSRGRGGYTF. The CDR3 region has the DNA TGTGCCACCAGCAGGGGGAGGGGTGGCTACACCTTC.

CDR3 region: CASNPSGMNTEAFF. The CDR3 DNA follows: TGTGCCAGCAACCCGTCGGGTATGAACACTGAAGCTTTCTTT. V and J are TRBV7-9 and TRBJ1-1; D remains unclear. The germline V gene has CDR1 SEHNR and CDR2 FQNEAQ (reference sequence). The CDR3 is 14 residues long. The V end was cut by 7 bases, the J end by 0 bases, with 12 bases between.

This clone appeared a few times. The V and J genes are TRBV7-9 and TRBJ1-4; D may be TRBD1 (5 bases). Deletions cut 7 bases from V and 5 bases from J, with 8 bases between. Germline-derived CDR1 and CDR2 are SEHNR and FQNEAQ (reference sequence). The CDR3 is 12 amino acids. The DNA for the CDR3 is TGTGCCAGCACAGGGCCCAATGAAAAACTGTTTTTT. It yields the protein CASTGPNEKLFF. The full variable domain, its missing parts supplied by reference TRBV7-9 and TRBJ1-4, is DTGVSQNPRHKITKRGQNVTFRCDPISEHNRLYWYRQTLGQGPEFLTYFQNEAQLEKSRLLSDRFSAERPKGSFSTLEIQRTEQGDSAMYLCASTGPNEKLFFGSGTQLSVL.